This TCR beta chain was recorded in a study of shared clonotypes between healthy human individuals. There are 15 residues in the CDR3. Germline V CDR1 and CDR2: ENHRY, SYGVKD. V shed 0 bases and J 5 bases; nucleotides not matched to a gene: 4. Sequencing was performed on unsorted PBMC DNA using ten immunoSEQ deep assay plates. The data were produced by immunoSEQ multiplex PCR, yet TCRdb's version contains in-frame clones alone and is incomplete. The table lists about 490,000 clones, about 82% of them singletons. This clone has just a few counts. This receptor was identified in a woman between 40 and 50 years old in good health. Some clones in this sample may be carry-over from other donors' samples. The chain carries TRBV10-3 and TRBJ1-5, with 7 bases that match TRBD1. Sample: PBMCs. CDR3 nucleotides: TGTGCCATCAGTGAGTCCGGGGGACAGTATCAGCCCCAGCATTTT. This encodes CAISESGGQYQPQHF.